A single sample is the source of the 9 T cell receptor beta chains below, sequenced in a study of control samples from healthy donors and cancer patients. Measured with immunoSEQ multiplex PCR; TCRdb has only the in-frame clones, and not every one. In the table there are 90,000 to 100,000 clones, approximately 84% of which are singletons. Sequencing was done on a sample of PBMCs. These receptors were obtained from a man in his 70s with lung cancer.

V is TRBV19 and J is TRBJ2-3, with 9 nucleotides matching TRBD1. V lost 3 bases and J lost 2; bases outside the gene matches: 6. The CDR3 is made up of 16 amino acids. The germline V gene has CDR1 LNHDA and CDR2 SQIVND (reference sequence). The CDR3 coding sequence is TGTGCCAGTAGTATTTTAGGGACAGGGAACACAGATACGCAGTATTTT. Translated, it gives CASSILGTGNTDTQYF. The full variable domain, rest sourced from reference TRBV19 and TRBJ2-3, is DGGITQSPKYLFRKEGQNVTLSCEQNLNHDAMYWYRQDPGQGLRLIYYSQIVNDFQKGDIAEGYSVSREKKESFPLTVTSAQKNPTAFYLCASSILGTGNTDTQYFGPGTRLTVL.

The V and J genes are TRBV19 and TRBJ1-6; D is unclear. The germline V gene encodes CDR1 LNHDA and CDR2 SQIVND (reference sequence). V gave up 3 bases and J gave up 7 bases, with 10 bases separating them. This CDR3 has 14 residues. CDR3 nucleotides: TGTGCCAGTAGTATGGAGGTTTGGAATTCACCCCTCCACTTT. Amino acids: CASSMEVWNSPLHF.

The chain recombines TRBV12-3 or TRBV12-4 with TRBJ1-4; no definite D call. V shed 6 bases and J shed 13 bases, with 12 bases lying between them. The CDR3 consists of 11 residues. The CDR3 here is CASRKDRSLFF. The CDR3, as DNA: TGTGCCAGCAGAAAGGACCGGTCACTGTTTTTT.

Notes on this clone: Other DNA variants within this sample encode the same CDR3. V usage is TRBV9 and J usage is TRBJ2-3; D might be TRBD2 (5 bases). The CDR3 is 13 residues long. Trimming left V 0 bases short and J 6 bases short, with 8 bases between. Germline CDR1 is SGDLS and CDR2 is YYNGEE. The CDR3 region is CASSVGLADTQYF. CDR3 DNA: TGTGCCAGCAGCGTAGGGCTAGCCGATACGCAGTATTTT. Drawing the rest from reference TRBV9 and TRBJ2-3, the complete variable domain is DSGVTQTPKHLITATGQRVTLRCSPRSGDLSVYWYQQSLDQGLQFLIQYYNGEERAKGNILERFSAQQFPDLHSELNLSSLELGDSALYFCASSVGLADTQYFGPGTRLTVL.

The chain uses TRBV3-1 (or the pseudogene TRBV3-2) and TRBJ2-3, with 8 bases lining up with TRBD2. V lost 0 bases to trimming and J lost 3 bases; unmatched junction nucleotides: 11. This CDR3 comprises 18 residues. In germline, CDR1 is LGHDT, CDR2 YNNKEL (reference sequence). CDR3: CASSQDGSGRGGTDTQYF. For the CDR3, the DNA is TGTGCCAGCAGCCAAGATGGTAGTGGACGGGGGGGGACAGATACGCAGTATTTT.

A single count supports this clone. This chain uses TRBV9 with TRBJ2-3; 9 positions agree with TRBD2. The CDR3 runs to 14 residues. V shed 3 bases and J 13 bases; nucleotides not matched to a gene: 12. Per germline, CDR1 SGDLS and CDR2 YYNGEE. DNA for the CDR3: TGTGCCAGCAGCGAAAGCGGGGGGCCCACCGGGGAGTATTTT. This encodes CASSESGGPTGEYF.

This chain uses TRBV7-9 with TRBJ1-4; the match to TRBD1 covers 7 bases. The CDR3 has 14 amino acids. Unmatched junction bases numbered 6, after V lost 1 base and J lost 10 bases. Germline-derived CDR1 and CDR2 are SEHNR and FQNEAQ (reference sequence). CDR3 coding DNA: TGTGCCAGCAGCTTAGTAGGGGGCGGCGGAAAACTGTTTTTT. Amino acids: CASSLVGGGGKLFF.

The chain has TRBV15 and TRBJ1-1; D ambiguous. The CDR3 runs 13 residues. V gave up 0 bases and J gave up 0 bases, with 2 bases separating them. Germline V gene data show CDR1 as LNHNV and CDR2 as YYDKDF (reference sequence). The CDR3 is CATSREMNTEAFF. In nucleotides, the CDR3 is TGTGCCACCAGCAGAGAAATGAACACTGAAGCTTTCTTT.

The chain uses TRBV2 and TRBJ1-2, with D possibly TRBD1 on 5 matching bases. This CDR3 is 13 amino acids long. Looked up from germline, CDR1 is SNHLY and CDR2 is FYNNEI. Trimming pared 7 bases from V and 5 bases from J, leaving 14 bases between. CDR3 region: CASISSREYGYTF. The DNA for the CDR3 is TGTGCCAGCATTTCATCCAGGGAATATGGCTACACCTTC.